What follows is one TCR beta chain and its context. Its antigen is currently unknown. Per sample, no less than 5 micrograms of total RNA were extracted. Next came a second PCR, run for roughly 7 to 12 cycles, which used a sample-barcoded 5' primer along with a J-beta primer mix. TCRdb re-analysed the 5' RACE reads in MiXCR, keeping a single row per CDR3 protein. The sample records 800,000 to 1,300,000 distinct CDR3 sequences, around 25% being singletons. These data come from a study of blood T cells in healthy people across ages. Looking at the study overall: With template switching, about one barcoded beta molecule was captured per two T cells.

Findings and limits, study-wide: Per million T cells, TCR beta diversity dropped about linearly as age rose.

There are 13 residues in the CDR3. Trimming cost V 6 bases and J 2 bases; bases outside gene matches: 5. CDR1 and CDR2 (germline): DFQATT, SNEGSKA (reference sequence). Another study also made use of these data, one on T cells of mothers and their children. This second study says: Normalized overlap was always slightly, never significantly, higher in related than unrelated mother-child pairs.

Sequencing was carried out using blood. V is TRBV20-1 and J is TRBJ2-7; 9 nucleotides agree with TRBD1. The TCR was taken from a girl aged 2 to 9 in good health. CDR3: CSAIRTGAYEQYF. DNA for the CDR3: TGCAGTGCGATACGGACAGGGGCCTACGAGCAGTACTTC.